This T cell receptor beta chain was sequenced during a study of T cell repertoires and HLA-DP antigens. In the study overall: One stimulator alloantigen differed from self by one groove amino acid; the other by ten. Two male donors and one female donor spanned ages 18-to-29 through 60-to-69.

The CDR3 covers 16 residues. Germline lookup yields CDR1 SGHAT and CDR2 FQNNGV. With 0 bases clipped from V and 7 bases from J, the junction kept 11 bases outside the gene matches. Notes on this clone: The antigen is not known.

Sequenced by immunoSEQ multiplex PCR; TCRdb stores in-frame clones only, minus some. The sample has about 110,000 clones; 85% to 95% are singletons. This sequence originates from a woman under 30 in good health and CMV-seronegative. The sample was CD4+ T cells from PBMCs. The rearrangement uses TRBV11-2 and TRBJ2-7; 8 positions agree with TRBD2. DNA for the CDR3: TGTGCCAGCAGCTTAGATTTACTAGCGGCATCGATTGAGCAGTACTTC. The encoded protein is CASSLDLLAASIEQYF.